Following are 28 T cell receptor beta chains from one sample sequenced in a study of graft-versus-host responses after intestinal transplantation. Assay used: immunoSEQ multiplex PCR; TCRdb lists only in-frame clones, some missing. The data contain 98,000 or so clones, more than 75% of them singletons. These TCRs' antigens remain unknown. Source: unstimulated CD4+ T cells sorted from spleen or lymph node cells, taken before intestinal transplant. These receptors were collected from a human donor who received an intestinal transplant.

The V gene is TRBV5-1, the J gene TRBJ2-3; tentative D call: TRBD1 (5 bases). CDR1 SGHRS and CDR2 YFSETQ come from the germline V gene. The V and J ends lost 5 bases and 2 bases respectively, with 12 bases between them. The CDR3 extends over 14 amino acids. CDR3 sequence (DNA): TGCGCCAGCAGATCAGGCAGGGACACAGATACGCAGTATTTT. The encoded protein is CASRSGRDTDTQYF.

The V call is TRBV29-1, the J call TRBJ1-5; 7 nucleotides align to TRBD1. Germline assignment: CDR1 SQVTM and CDR2 ANQGSEA. V lost 1 base to trimming and J lost 8 bases; unmatched junction nucleotides: 11. This CDR3 has 15 amino acids. The CDR3 DNA reads as TGCAGCGTTGAAGGGGGACAGCCAACCTGGGAGCCCCAGCATTTT. It is translated as CSVEGGQPTWEPQHF.

The J gene is TRBJ1-5, the V gene TRBV6-1, with D maybe TRBD1 (5 bases). CDR1 is MNHNS, CDR2 SASEGT, per germline. Trimming pared 6 bases from V and 4 bases from J, leaving 10 bases between. This CDR3 is built from 13 residues. This CDR3 is CASREGTNQPQHF. The CDR3 coding sequence is TGTGCCAGCAGGGAGGGGACTAATCAGCCCCAGCATTTT.

The chain recombines TRBV7-9 with TRBJ2-7; 13 nucleotides match TRBD2. The V segment lost 5 bases and the J segment 3 bases; nucleotides outside the gene matches: 13. The CDR3 has 18 residues. The germline CDR1 and CDR2 sequences are SEHNR and FQNEAQ (reference sequence). CDR3 protein: CASSPNGLAGAPLYEQYF. CDR3 DNA sequence: TGTGCCAGCAGCCCCAACGGACTAGCGGGAGCCCCGCTCTACGAGCAGTACTTC.

The chain has TRBV6-6 and TRBJ2-1; no clear D gene. The CDR3 is 15 residues long. Germline values: CDR1 MNHNY, CDR2 SVGAGI (reference sequence). The germline V and J ends were trimmed by 0 bases and 2 bases, with 8 bases remaining between them. CDR3 region: CASSYSQRPYNEQFF. In DNA form, the CDR3 reads TGTGCCAGCAGTTACTCCCAAAGACCCTACAATGAGCAGTTCTTC.

V is TRBV29-1 and J is TRBJ2-1; TRBD2 might be the D (6 bases). This CDR3 has 15 amino acids. The germline V and J ends were trimmed by 4 bases and 0 bases, with 13 bases remaining between them. Germline V gene data show CDR1 as SQVTM and CDR2 as ANQGSEA. CDR3 loop: CSVVGGGSSYNEQFF. The CDR3 DNA sequence: TGCAGCGTTGTGGGGGGTGGGAGCTCCTACAATGAGCAGTTCTTC.

The J gene is TRBJ1-1, the V gene TRBV14; D is unclear. There are 17 residues in the CDR3. Trimming stripped 1 base from V and 4 bases from J, with 19 bases between. Germline CDR1 and CDR2: SGHDN and FVKESK. CDR3 DNA sequence: TGTGCCAGCAGCCAAGGGTTCGGGGATACGAGCGGCACTGAAGCTTTCTTT. This codes for CASSQGFGDTSGTEAFF.

The rearrangement uses TRBV5-5 and TRBJ2-5, with TRBD2 identical over 9 bases. The germline CDR1 and CDR2 sequences are SGHKS and YYEKEE (reference sequence). The CDR3 has 15 amino acids. V lost 6 bases, J lost 1 base, and 7 bases stayed unmatched. This chain's CDR3 is CASNPGLALQETQYF. DNA of the CDR3: TGTGCCAGCAATCCGGGACTAGCCCTCCAAGAGACCCAGTACTTC.

The CDR3 protein is CASSEEGLRYSSEAFF. The CDR3 region has the DNA TGTGCCAGCAGTGAAGAGGGTCTTAGGTATTCGTCTGAAGCTTTCTTT. The chain is built from TRBV2 and TRBJ1-1; unclear D gene. The CDR3 is made up of 16 amino acids. Trimming took off 1 base at V and 6 bases at J, with 18 bases between the two ends. CDR1 and CDR2 (germline): SNHLY, FYNNEI.

The chain employs TRBV5-6 and TRBJ2-5; 7 bases are shared with TRBD2. The CDR3 has 14 residues. Unmatched junction bases numbered 4, after V lost 0 bases and J lost 5 bases. Germline lookup yields CDR1 SGHDT and CDR2 YYEEEE. Written as DNA, the CDR3 is TGTGCCAGCAGCTTGGTAGGGCGGGAGGAGACCCAGTACTTC. Amino acid sequence: CASSLVGREETQYF.

V usage is TRBV2 and J usage is TRBJ1-1; possible D gene TRBD1, 5 bases. The germline gives CDR1 SNHLY, CDR2 FYNNEI. There are 14 residues in the CDR3. With 6 bases removed from V and 1 base from J, the gap between germline ends came to 12 bases. Here the CDR3 reads CASSLERGNTEAFF. As DNA, the CDR3 is TGTGCCAGCAGCCTCGAGAGGGGGAACACTGAAGCTTTCTTT.

This clone was observed once. The J gene is TRBJ2-1, the V gene TRBV5-6; D unresolved. The germline V gene has CDR1 SGHDT and CDR2 YYEEEE. The CDR3 has 13 residues. The V end lost 7 bases, the J end lost 6 bases, and 14 bases lay between the germline ends. The CDR3 sequence is CASQLGTFNEQFF. The DNA for the CDR3 is TGTGCCAGCCAACTTGGAACGTTCAATGAGCAGTTCTTC.

This clone was observed a few times. The sample has other DNA sequences that encode this CDR3 too. The gene calls are TRBV4-1 and TRBJ2-1, with 15 bases fitting TRBD2. V dropped 3 bases and J dropped 6; count of bases not matched to a gene: 0. This CDR3 is 15 amino acids long. From germline, CDR1 is MGHRA and CDR2 YSYEKL. The CDR3 loop reads CASSQGLAGGNEQFF. CDR3 sequence (DNA): TGCGCCAGCAGCCAGGGACTAGCGGGGGGCAATGAGCAGTTCTTC.

This clone was seen just once. V and J are TRBV30 and TRBJ1-3; D gene ambiguous. Germline CDR1 and CDR2: GTSNPN and SVGIG (reference sequence). The CDR3 has 12 residues. The germline V and J ends were trimmed by 4 bases and 0 bases, with 4 bases remaining between them. CDR3 coding DNA: TGTGCCTGGAAGTCCTCTGGAAACACCATATATTTT. It specifies CAWKSSGNTIYF.

The chain recombines TRBV2 with TRBJ2-3, with D perhaps TRBD1 or TRBD2 (5 bases each). This CDR3 comprises 16 residues. The ends were cut back, 7 bases at V and 1 base at J, with 18 bases in the middle. From germline, CDR1 is SNHLY and CDR2 FYNNEI. CDR3 residues: CASTRRGLSGTDTQYF. As DNA, the CDR3 is TGTGCCAGCACACGACGGGGCCTTTCGGGCACAGATACGCAGTATTTT.

This sequence joins TRBV9 and TRBJ2-3; D remains unclear. Trimming left V 0 bases short and J 1 base short, with 15 bases between. This CDR3 has 17 amino acids. The germline CDR1 and CDR2 sequences are SGDLS and YYNGEE. The CDR3 loop reads CASSVVPRVGGTDTQYF. The CDR3 DNA reads TGTGCCAGCAGCGTAGTCCCCCGGGTTGGGGGCACAGATACGCAGTATTTT.

The J gene is TRBJ2-5, the V gene TRBV2, with 14 bases lining up with TRBD2. The CDR3 contains 14 residues. The germline gives CDR1 SNHLY, CDR2 FYNNEI. With 6 bases clipped from V and 4 bases from J, the junction kept 1 base outside the gene matches. The CDR3: CASRGLAGAETQYF. Written as DNA, the CDR3 is TGTGCCAGCAGGGGACTAGCGGGAGCAGAGACCCAGTACTTC.

V gene TRBV5-4 combines with J gene TRBJ2-7; perhaps TRBD1 as D (6 bases). Trimming stripped 3 bases from V and 3 bases from J, with 13 bases between. Looked up from germline, CDR1 is SGHNT and CDR2 is YYREEE (reference sequence). The CDR3 consists of 14 residues. The CDR3 sequence is CASSSRTDVYEQYF. The CDR3 DNA reads TGTGCCAGCAGCTCACGGACAGACGTCTACGAGCAGTACTTC.

In this sample, this clone turned up once. The chain recombines TRBV5-4 with TRBJ2-1; 8 bases are a match to TRBD2. The CDR3 contains 15 residues. CDR1 and CDR2 (germline): SGHNT, YYREEE (reference sequence). Germline trimming cut 0 bases from V and 5 bases from J; bases unmatched to any gene: 4. The CDR3 here is CASSLELAENNEQFF. The CDR3 DNA is TGTGCCAGCAGCTTGGAACTAGCGGAAAACAATGAGCAGTTCTTC.

This chain links TRBV28 with TRBJ1-4; D gene ambiguous. V shed 5 bases and J shed 11 bases, with 9 bases lying between them. The CDR3 is 11 amino acids. CDR1 MDHEN and CDR2 SYDVKM come from the germline V gene. CDR3 DNA: TGTGCCAGCAGTAGCATCGGCAAACTGTTTTTT. Translation gives CASSSIGKLFF.

The chain joins TRBV11-2 to TRBJ2-3; 12 bases agree with TRBD2. The ends lost 5 bases at V and 1 base at J; junction bases unmatched: 4. Germline V lookup: CDR1 SGHAT, CDR2 FQNNGV. CDR3 length equals 16 residues. CDR3 amino acids: CASSPLAGGRTDTQYF. For the CDR3, the DNA is TGTGCCAGCAGCCCCCTAGCGGGGGGGCGCACAGATACGCAGTATTTT.

This sequence joins TRBV29-1 and TRBJ1-1, with D unclear. The germline V gene encodes CDR1 SQVTM and CDR2 ANQGSEA. The CDR3 sequence is 13 residues long. Trimming took 5 bases from V and 0 from J, leaving 10 bases between them. CDR3 residues: CSVREGLNTEAFF. CDR3 DNA: TGCAGCGTTCGGGAGGGCTTGAACACTGAAGCTTTCTTT.

This clone was counted a few times. J is TRBJ1-5 and V is TRBV2; 10 nucleotides match TRBD1. Germline loops: CDR1 SNHLY, CDR2 FYNNEI. The CDR3 runs to 15 residues. The J segment lost 7 bases and the V segment lost 3 bases, leaving 6 bases of the junction unmatched. CDR3 sequence: CASSEGPDRGQPQHF. In DNA form, the CDR3 reads TGTGCCAGCAGTGAGGGGCCGGACAGGGGGCAGCCCCAGCATTTT.

This chain joins TRBV12-5 and TRBJ2-3; D is ambiguous. The CDR3 consists of 17 residues. Germline-derived CDR1 and CDR2 are LGHNT and FRNRAP. V was clipped by 1 base and J by 1 base, with 15 bases between them. The CDR3 DNA follows: TGTGCTAGTGGTTTGGCCCGTTACGCGCTTGGCACAGATACGCAGTATTTT. Its protein product is CASGLARYALGTDTQYF.

This chain joins TRBV6-5 and TRBJ2-5; the D gene is possibly TRBD2 (6 bases). The CDR3 consists of 15 residues. The germline CDR1 and CDR2 sequences are MNHEY and SVGAGI. V was trimmed by 4 bases and J by 5 bases, leaving 17 bases between them. CDR3 coding DNA: TGTGCCAGCAGTTTGTCGGGGGTGGGGTTGGAGACCCAGTACTTC. Amino acids: CASSLSGVGLETQYF.

The chain carries TRBV6-5 and TRBJ2-7; D is possibly TRBD1 (6 bases). Germline values: CDR1 MNHEY, CDR2 SVGAGI. V was pared by 5 bases and J by 6 bases, with 14 bases between. This CDR3 has 13 amino acids. CDR3 coding DNA: TGTGCCAGCAGTGCTGACAGGTCGGCCGAGCAGTACTTC. This encodes CASSADRSAEQYF.

This sequence joins TRBV5-5 and TRBJ2-3; no reliable D call. The CDR3 length is 14 residues. The germline V gene has CDR1 SGHKS and CDR2 YYEKEE (reference sequence). V shed 4 bases and J shed 0 bases, with 9 bases lying between them. The CDR3 here is CASSPFGSTDTQYF. As DNA, the CDR3 is TGTGCCAGCAGCCCCTTCGGTAGCACAGATACGCAGTATTTT.

This chain uses TRBV5-1 with TRBJ1-3, with D possibly TRBD1 on 5 matching bases. The V end lost 0 bases, the J end lost 2 bases, and 18 bases lay between the germline ends. This CDR3 has 18 residues. Germline V gene data show CDR1 as SGHRS and CDR2 as YFSETQ. The CDR3 region is CASSLVPPRTPTGNTIYF. Written as DNA, the CDR3 is TGCGCCAGCAGCTTGGTGCCCCCACGGACACCCACTGGAAACACCATATATTTT.